These 22 T cell receptor beta chains came from one sample sequenced in a study of cytomegalovirus exposure and HLA in healthy donors. PCR primers comprised 60 Vbeta and 13 Jbeta primers. Sequencing used immunoSEQ multiplex PCR; TCRdb keeps in-frame clones, though not all of them. The sample includes under 200,000 clones, roughly 75% of them seen just once. Source material: PBMCs. Every receptor here comes from a man younger than 30 in good health and CMV-seronegative.

The chain uses TRBV6-1 and TRBJ2-7, with 8 nucleotides matching TRBD1. This CDR3 spans 14 amino acids. Per the germline V gene, CDR1 is MNHNS and CDR2 is SASEGT. Trimming cost V 8 bases and J 5 bases; bases outside gene matches: 11. The CDR3 bases are TGTGCCAGCCGGATGACAGGGGAGCGGGACGAGCAGTACTTC. Its translation is CASRMTGERDEQYF.

This clone was seen more than once but under ten times. Likely a read error: the CDR3 ends without its conserved phenylalanine or tryptophan. Because the CDR3's place on the DNA is in doubt, the DNA is left out and the CDR3 is given as listed by TCRdb. This chain uses TRBV18 with TRBJ2-7; the table's D gene call, TRBD2, was not cross checked with the DNA. The CDR3 region is 15 residues in length, termini included. Germline V gene data show CDR1 as KGHSH and CDR2 as LQKENI. The CDR3 is CASSPRRDSGSIDIL.

The chain employs TRBV12-5 and TRBJ2-1, with TRBD2 as a possible D gene (6 bases). Germline CDR1 is LGHNT and CDR2 is FRNRAP. This CDR3 has 17 amino acids. Trimming pared 0 bases from V and 6 bases from J, leaving 18 bases between. DNA of the CDR3: TGTGCTAGTGGTTTGGTACTCGAGGGAGGTATCGGCAATGAGCAGTTCTTC. It encodes CASGLVLEGGIGNEQFF.

The chain has TRBV27 and TRBJ2-7, with 10 bases lining up with TRBD1. The V gene end was trimmed by 5 bases and the J gene end by 1 base; junction bases not matched to a gene: 11. Germline V gene data show CDR1 as MNHEY and CDR2 as SMNVEV (reference sequence). The CDR3 has 17 amino acids. For the CDR3, the DNA is TGTGCCAGCAGTCCCTCCCAAGGGGACAGGGGTTCCTACGAGCAGTACTTC. Residues: CASSPSQGDRGSYEQYF.

The rearrangement uses TRBV15 and TRBJ2-7; TRBD2 matches 7 bases. From germline, CDR1 is LNHNV and CDR2 YYDKDF (reference sequence). Unmatched junction bases numbered 10, after V lost 1 base and J lost 7 bases. CDR3 length: 15 residues. The CDR3 sequence: CATSRAYAGRGEQYF. In DNA, the CDR3 is TGTGCCACCAGCAGAGCGTACGCGGGGAGGGGTGAGCAGTACTTC.

CDR3 loop: CASRYGGSNQPQHF. CDR3 nucleotides: TGTGCCAGCAGGTATGGGGGGAGCAATCAGCCCCAGCATTTT. V and J are TRBV27 and TRBJ1-5; D may be TRBD1 (5 bases). Trimming cost V 6 bases and J 1 base, with 10 bases left between them. CDR3 length: 14 residues. CDR1 MNHEY and CDR2 SMNVEV come from the germline V gene (reference sequence).

For the CDR3, the DNA is TGTGCCAGCACCCGACAGGGGGCGGATTCAAGGGATGGCTACACCTTC. Amino acids: CASTRQGADSRDGYTF. The chain carries TRBV25-1 and TRBJ1-2; 10 nucleotides line up with TRBD1. Germline V lookup: CDR1 MGHDK, CDR2 SYGVNS. V was clipped by 7 bases and J by 6 bases; unmatched bases: 14. The CDR3 has 16 residues.

The chain uses TRBV11-2 and TRBJ2-3; D is possibly TRBD2 (6 bases). The germline CDR1 and CDR2 sequences are SGHAT and FQNNGV. Trimming removed 2 bases at V and 6 bases at J, with 15 bases between. This CDR3 has 15 amino acids. CDR3 bases: TGTGCCAGCAGCTTATTGCGGGGAGAGCGGGATACGCAGTATTTT. Translating gives CASSLLRGERDTQYF.

This chain uses TRBV6-1 with TRBJ1-5, with 7 bases fitting TRBD1. The CDR3 runs to 15 residues. Germline V gene data show CDR1 as MNHNS and CDR2 as SASEGT. The V and J ends lost 1 base and 2 bases, in that order; junction bases with no gene match: 2. Here the CDR3 DNA reads TGTGCCAGCAGTGAAGACAGGGGCCGCAATCAGCCCCAGCATTTT. Its protein is CASSEDRGRNQPQHF.

This clone was detected once. The V and J genes are TRBV19 and TRBJ2-3; D might be TRBD2 (6 bases). The length of the CDR3 is 14 residues. Germline CDR1 LNHDA, CDR2 SQIVND (reference sequence). V gave up 4 bases and J gave up 1 base, with 9 bases separating them. The CDR3 DNA sequence: TGTGCCAGTAGTAGGAGGGCTGGCACAGATACGCAGTATTTT. Its translation is CASSRRAGTDTQYF. Supplemented by reference TRBV19 and TRBJ2-3, the full variable domain reads DGGITQSPKYLFRKEGQNVTLSCEQNLNHDAMYWYRQDPGQGLRLIYYSQIVNDFQKGDIAEGYSVSREKKESFPLTVTSAQKNPTAFYLCASSRRAGTDTQYFGPGTRLTVL.

The CDR3 coding sequence is TGTGCCAGCAGCTTGGCCCGGTCATTGAGCGGGCGAGCCTACACAGATACGCAGTATTTT. Its protein product is CASSLARSLSGRAYTDTQYF. This chain uses TRBV5-8 with TRBJ2-3; a weak D match, TRBD2 (6 bases). V gave up 0 bases and J gave up 2 bases, with 25 bases separating them. CDR3 length equals 20 residues. Germline loops: CDR1 SGHTS, CDR2 YDEGEE.

The chain is built from TRBV19 and TRBJ2-1; 7 bases line up with TRBD2. V dropped 4 bases and J dropped 4; count of bases not matched to a gene: 4. Germline lookup yields CDR1 LNHDA and CDR2 SQIVND (reference sequence). The CDR3 length is 14 residues. CDR3: CASSTLAEYNEQFF. CDR3 sequence (DNA): TGTGCCAGTAGTACTCTAGCGGAATACAATGAGCAGTTCTTC.

This chain uses TRBV27 with TRBJ2-7, with 14 bases matching TRBD2. The J segment lost 6 bases and the V segment lost 7 bases, leaving 17 bases of the junction unmatched. Germline V lookup: CDR1 MNHEY, CDR2 SMNVEV (reference sequence). The CDR3 contains 18 residues. The CDR3 sequence is CASTDLVGGLAGVGEQYF. The CDR3, as DNA: TGTGCCAGCACCGACCTCGTGGGGGGACTAGCGGGAGTTGGCGAGCAGTACTTC.

This clone was counted a single time. The chain has TRBV5-1 and TRBJ1-2; 7 bases are shared with TRBD1. The CDR3 is 13 amino acids. Germline lookup yields CDR1 SGHRS and CDR2 YFSETQ. The J segment lost 7 bases and the V segment lost 3 bases, leaving 6 bases of the junction unmatched. The CDR3: CASSSTGTRGYTF. CDR3 nucleotides: TGCGCCAGCAGCTCGACAGGGACGCGTGGCTACACCTTC.

This rearrangement joins TRBV5-4 to TRBJ2-2, with 7 bases lining up with TRBD1. Germline V gene lookup returns CDR1 SGHNT and CDR2 YYREEE (reference sequence). The J segment lost 2 bases and the V segment lost 10 bases, leaving 5 bases of the junction unmatched. CDR3 length: 13 residues. CDR3 in amino acids: CAERQGNTGELFF. DNA of the CDR3: TGTGCCGAAAGACAGGGCAACACCGGGGAGCTGTTTTTT.

This clone was seen just once. V and J are TRBV4-3 and TRBJ2-5; the D gene is possibly TRBD1 (6 bases). Looked up from germline, CDR1 is LGHNA and CDR2 is YSLEER. Trimming took 3 bases from V and 4 from J, leaving 15 bases between them. The CDR3 is 15 residues long. The CDR3 nucleotides read TGCGCCAGCAGCCAGGAACACACAGGGTCAGAGACCCAGTACTTC. Translation: CASSQEHTGSETQYF.

This sequence joins TRBV5-1 and TRBJ2-1, with 9 bases aligning to TRBD2. After removal of 4 bases from V and 2 bases from J, the junction contained 4 bases not matched to a gene. Per the germline V gene, CDR1 is SGHRS and CDR2 is YFSETQ. This CDR3 region has 15 residues. CDR3 protein: CASSLLAGPYNEQFF. The CDR3 coding sequence is TGCGCCAGCAGCCTACTAGCGGGTCCCTACAATGAGCAGTTCTTC. The full variable domain, rest sourced from reference TRBV5-1 and TRBJ2-1, is KAGVTQTPRYLIKTRGQQVTLSCSPISGHRSVSWYQQTPGQGLQFLFEYFSETQRNKGNFPGRFSGRQFSNSRSEMNVSTLELGDSALYLCASSLLAGPYNEQFFGPGTRLTVL.

The chain employs TRBV5-1 and TRBJ2-5, with D possibly TRBD1 on 6 matching bases. The germline V and J ends were trimmed by 4 bases and 5 bases, with 15 bases remaining between them. This CDR3 is built from 14 residues. Germline-derived CDR1 and CDR2 are SGHRS and YFSETQ. The CDR3 bases are TGCGCCAGCAGCATACGGGACATGTTGGAGACCCAGTACTTC. Translation: CASSIRDMLETQYF.

This clone was detected only once. The V and J genes are TRBV7-9 and TRBJ2-3; D call uncertain. The germline V and J ends were trimmed by 4 bases and 4 bases, with 9 bases remaining between them. The CDR3 consists of 13 residues. Germline V gene data show CDR1 as SEHNR and CDR2 as FQNEAQ (reference sequence). Here the CDR3 DNA reads TGTGCCAGCAGCTCTAGGAGCGCAGATACGCAGTATTTT. Translating gives CASSSRSADTQYF. The variable domain in full, with the rest retrieved from reference TRBV7-9 and TRBJ2-3, is DTGVSQNPRHKITKRGQNVTFRCDPISEHNRLYWYRQTLGQGPEFLTYFQNEAQLEKSRLLSDRFSAERPKGSFSTLEIQRTEQGDSAMYLCASSSRSADTQYFGPGTRLTVL.

The rearrangement uses TRBV2 and TRBJ2-2, with a weak D call TRBD2 (6 bases). The CDR3 contains 16 residues. Germline assignment: CDR1 SNHLY and CDR2 FYNNEI. V dropped 4 bases and J dropped 5 bases, with 17 bases sitting between them. The DNA for the CDR3 is TGTGCCAGCAGTGTAGGATTACTAGCAGGGACCGGGGAGCTGTTTTTT. This sequence encodes CASSVGLLAGTGELFF. Using reference TRBV2 and TRBJ2-2 for the parts outside the CDR3, the full variable domain is EPEVTQTPSHQVTQMGQEVILRCVPISNHLYFYWYRQILGQKVEFLVSFYNNEISEKSEIFDDQFSVERPDGSNFTLKIRSTKLEDSAMYFCASSVGLLAGTGELFFGEGSRLTVL.

This clone was counted once. The chain joins TRBV23-1 to TRBJ1-5; D call uncertain. TRBV23-1 is classed as an ORF, of uncertain function. This CDR3 comprises 17 residues. V lost 1 base and J 3 bases, leaving 16 bases between the germline ends. CDR3 sequence: CASSQFSRMNYNQPQHF. The CDR3 DNA sequence: TGCGCCAGCAGTCAATTTAGCCGGATGAATTACAATCAGCCCCAGCATTTT.

This clone turned up a few times. J is TRBJ1-3 and V is TRBV4-1; a weak D match, TRBD1 (5 bases). V shed 4 bases and J shed 0 bases, with 10 bases lying between them. CDR1 is MGHRA, CDR2 YSYEKL, per germline. The CDR3 runs to 15 residues. As DNA, the CDR3 is TGCGCCAGCAGCCCCTATGGGGCCTCTGGAAACACCATATATTTT. It yields the protein CASSPYGASGNTIYF.